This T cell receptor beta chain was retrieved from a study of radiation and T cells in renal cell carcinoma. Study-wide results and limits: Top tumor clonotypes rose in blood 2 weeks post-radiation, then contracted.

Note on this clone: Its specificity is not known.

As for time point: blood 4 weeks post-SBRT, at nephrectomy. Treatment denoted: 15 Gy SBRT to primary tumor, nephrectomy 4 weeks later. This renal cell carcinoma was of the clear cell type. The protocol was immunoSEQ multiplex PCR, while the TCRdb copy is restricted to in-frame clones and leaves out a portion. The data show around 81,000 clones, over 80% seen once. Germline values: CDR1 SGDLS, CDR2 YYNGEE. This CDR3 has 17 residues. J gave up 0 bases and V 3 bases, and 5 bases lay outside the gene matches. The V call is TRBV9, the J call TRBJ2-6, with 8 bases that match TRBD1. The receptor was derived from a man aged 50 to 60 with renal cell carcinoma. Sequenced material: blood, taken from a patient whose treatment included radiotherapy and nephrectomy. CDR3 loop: CASSEGTGFSGANVLTF. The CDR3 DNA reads TGTGCCAGCAGCGAGGGGACAGGCTTCTCTGGGGCCAACGTCCTGACTTTC. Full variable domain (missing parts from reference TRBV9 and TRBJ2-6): DSGVTQTPKHLITATGQRVTLRCSPRSGDLSVYWYQQSLDQGLQFLIQYYNGEERAKGNILERFSAQQFPDLHSELNLSSLELGDSALYFCASSEGTGFSGANVLTFGAGSRLTVL.